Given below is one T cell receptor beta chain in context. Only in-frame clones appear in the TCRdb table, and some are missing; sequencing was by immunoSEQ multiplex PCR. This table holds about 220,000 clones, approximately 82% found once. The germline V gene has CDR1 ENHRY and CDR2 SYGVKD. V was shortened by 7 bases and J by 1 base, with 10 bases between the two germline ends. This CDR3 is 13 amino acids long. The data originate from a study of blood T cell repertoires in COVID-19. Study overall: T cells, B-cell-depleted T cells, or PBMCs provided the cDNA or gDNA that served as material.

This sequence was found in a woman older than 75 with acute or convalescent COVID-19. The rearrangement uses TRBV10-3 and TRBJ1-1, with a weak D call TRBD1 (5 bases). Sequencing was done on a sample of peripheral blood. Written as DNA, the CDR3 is TGTGCCATCAATTGGGGGGAGAACACTGAAGCTTTCTTT. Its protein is CAINWGENTEAFF.